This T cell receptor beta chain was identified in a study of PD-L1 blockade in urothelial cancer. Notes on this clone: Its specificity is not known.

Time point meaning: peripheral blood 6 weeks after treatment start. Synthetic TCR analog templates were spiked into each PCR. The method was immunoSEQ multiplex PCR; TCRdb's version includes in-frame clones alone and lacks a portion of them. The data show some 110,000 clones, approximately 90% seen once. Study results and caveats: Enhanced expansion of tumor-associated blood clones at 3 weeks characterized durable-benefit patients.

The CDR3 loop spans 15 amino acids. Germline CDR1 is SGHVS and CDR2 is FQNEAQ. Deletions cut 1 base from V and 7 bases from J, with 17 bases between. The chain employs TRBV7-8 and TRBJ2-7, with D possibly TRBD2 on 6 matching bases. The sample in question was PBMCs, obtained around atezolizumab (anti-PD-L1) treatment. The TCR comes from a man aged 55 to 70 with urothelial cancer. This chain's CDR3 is CASSLGGGLAMEQYF. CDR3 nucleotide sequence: TGTGCCAGCAGCTTAGGCGGTGGTCTAGCGATGGAGCAGTACTTC. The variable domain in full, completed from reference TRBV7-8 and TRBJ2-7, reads GAGVSQSPRYKVAKRGQDVALRCDPISGHVSLFWYQQALGQGPEFLTYFQNEAQLDKSGLPSDRFFAERPEGSVSTLKIQRTQQEDSAVYLCASSLGGGLAMEQYFGPGTRLTVT.